A selection of T cell receptor beta chains follows, all from one sample in a study of regulatory T cells in long-lasting Graves disease. TCRdb independently ran MiXCR on the multiplex PCR reads; one entry per CDR3 protein. This sample has over 400,000 distinct CDR3 sequences; approximately 15% occur once, and the top ten carry roughly a sixth. The sample was also reused in another study, on T cells in Graves' hyperthyroidism and ophthalmopathy.

Sequenced material: peripheral blood mononuclear cells (PBMCs), taken at new diagnosis, from a patient treated with antithyroid drugs. Receptors originate from a woman in her forties or fifties with Graves disease. The CDR3 runs from the conserved cysteine through the conserved F or W. The D gene is left open where the match is weak. Clone size is given for some rows only: seen once, a few or many times, or a class if the clone is expanded.

J,D,size,length,V,DNA,CDR3
TRBJ2-1,TRBD2,many,16,TRBV4-1,TGCGCCAGCAGCCTCCTTAGCGGGAGAGGATACAATGAGCAGTTCTTC,CASSLLSGRGYNEQFF
TRBJ2-3,TRBD2,few,14,TRBV20-1,TGCAGTGCTCCCCTAGCGGGAGGGCCAGATACGCAGTATTTT,CSAPLAGGPDTQYF
TRBJ1-2,TRBD1,many,15,TRBV3-1,TGTGCCAGCAGGGACAGGGGGCCCGCTAACTATGGCTACACCTTC,CASRDRGPANYGYTF
TRBJ2-2,TRBD1,-,18,TRBV3-1,TGTGCCAGCAGCCAATTAGGGACAGGGGGGGTGAACACCGGGGAGCTGTTTTTT,CASSQLGTGGVNTGELFF
TRBJ2-3,TRBD1,-,17,TRBV19,TGTGCCAGTAGTAGAAGACAGGGCCCTAGGGTCACAGATACGCAGTATTTT,CASSRRQGPRVTDTQYF
TRBJ1-1,-,few,15,TRBV25-1,TGTGCCAGCAGTGCCCCGGGCAGGACGAACACTGAAGCTTTCTTT,CASSAPGRTNTEAFF
TRBJ2-3,TRBD2,few,15,TRBV20-1,TGCAGTGCTAGAGATCAGCGGGGTAGCACAGATACGCAGTATTTT,CSARDQRGSTDTQYF
TRBJ1-2,TRBD1,-,13,TRBV11-2,TGTGCCAGCAGCTTAGACAGGGGGCGGGGCTACACCTTC,CASSLDRGRGYTF
TRBJ2-3,TRBD2,many,15,TRBV5-5,TGCGCCAGCAGCTTGCGGGAGGGTGGCGCAGATACGCAGTATTTT,CASSLREGGADTQYF
TRBJ1-2,-,-,13,TRBV28,TGTGCCAGCAGTATCGGGACCTCTGGTGGCTACACCTTC,CASSIGTSGGYTF
TRBJ2-1,-,many,15,TRBV5-1,TGCGCCAGCAGCTTGGAACGGGCCCACTACAATGAGCAGTTCTTC,CASSLERAHYNEQFF
TRBJ2-1,TRBD2,many,14,TRBV5-1,TGCGCCAGCAGCTTGTACAGCGGGAAAGATGAGCAGTTCTTC,CASSLYSGKDEQFF
TRBJ2-7,-,once,12,TRBV25-1,TGTGCCAGCAGTGAACACCCCCACGAGCAGTACTTC,CASSEHPHEQYF
TRBJ1-1,TRBD1,-,13,TRBV19,TGTGCCAGTAGTACCGGGACAGCCACTGAAGCTTTCTTT,CASSTGTATEAFF
TRBJ1-2,-,many,12,TRBV29-1,TGCAGCGTTGGAGGGCAGTCCTATGGCTACACCTTC,CSVGGQSYGYTF
TRBJ2-5,-,few,13,TRBV18,TGTGCCAGCTCACCAAACAGAGAAGAGACCCAGTACTTC,CASSPNREETQYF
TRBJ1-4,-,-,13,TRBV19,TGTGCCAGTAGTATAGCGGGCGGTGAAAAACTGTTTTTT,CASSIAGGEKLFF
TRBJ2-6,TRBD1,-,17,TRBV20-1,TGCAGTGCTAGAGTTCCAGGGGGATTATCTGGGGCCAACGTCCTGACTTTC,CSARVPGGLSGANVLTF
TRBJ2-7,TRBD1,-,16,TRBV7-9,TGTGCCAGCAGCTTAGGGGACAGGGGGCCCAACTACGAGCAGTACTTC,CASSLGDRGPNYEQYF
TRBJ2-1,TRBD2,-,19,TRBV11-3,TGTGCCAGCAGCTTAGGAAAGAGCGGGAGTGGAAGGGGTGAAAATGAGCAGTTCTTC,CASSLGKSGSGRGENEQFF
TRBJ1-6,-,-,16,TRBV27,TGTGCCAGCAGTTTAAGGTTCGGTCAGGATAATTCACCCCTCCACTTT,CASSLRFGQDNSPLHF
TRBJ2-7,TRBD1,-,16,TRBV4-1,TGCGCCAGCAGCCAAGCGTGGGACAGGCTATCCTACGAGCAGTACTTC,CASSQAWDRLSYEQYF
TRBJ1-1,-,-,12,TRBV29-1,TGCAGCGTGGGGGAGTTTAGGTCTGAAGCTTTCTTT,CSVGEFRSEAFF
TRBJ2-7,-,few,14,TRBV2,TGTGCCAGCAGTGAAGCGGGGTCAAGGTGCGAGCAGTACTTC,CASSEAGSRCEQYF
TRBJ2-3,TRBD2,many,13,TRBV5-1,TGCGCCAGCAGCTTAGCGGGAGTTGATACGCAGTATTTT,CASSLAGVDTQYF
TRBJ2-1,-,many,13,TRBV12-3/TRBV12-4,TGTGCCAGCAGTCAGACCGGGACTGGAAAGCAGTTCTTC,CASSQTGTGKQFF
TRBJ2-5,-,many,15,TRBV6-2/TRBV6-3,TGTGCCAGCAGTTCCGGGACCTTTTACCAAGAGACCCAGTACTTC,CASSSGTFYQETQYF
TRBJ2-1,TRBD1,-,15,TRBV19,TGTGCCAGTGACACTGGACAGGCTCGCTACAATGAGCAGTTCTTC,CASDTGQARYNEQFF
TRBJ2-5,-,-,16,TRBV20-1,TGCAGTGCTAGAGGCCCCCAGGGTGGAGGGTGGGAGACCCAGTACTTC,CSARGPQGGGWETQYF